A selection of T cell receptor beta chains follows, all from one sample in a study of T cell clones after liver transplantation. This table comes from immunoSEQ multiplex PCR, and its TCRdb copy is limited to in-frame clones, with some not included. Counted here are 15,000 to 20,000 clones, 75% to 85% occurring once; the ten biggest clones make up 35% to 40%. Sequenced material: CD8+ T cells from blood, taken less than 50 months after liver transplant. These TCRs come from a human patient who received a liver transplant. T cells may partly derive from the graft donor. Both conserved end residues are part of each CDR3.

>TRBV6-5
CASSYLGIEKLFF
>TRBV7-9
CASSFLSGGELFF
>TRBV4-2
CASSQDLRDGLKPQHF
>TRBV11-2
CASSLQGFGHEQYF
>TRBV25-1
CASIPRGTNEAFF
>TRBV6-6
CASSSRDRVHEQYF
>TRBV28
CASSLVGSGANVLTF
>TRBV9
CASSVGVNEQFF
>TRBV7-2
CASSLMGGAGNTIYF
>TRBV7-2
CASSTRDTGFYEQYF
>TRBV5-1
CASSPEPTSGGRHEQYF
>TRBV29-1
CSVEFPGGQPQHF
>TRBV7-3
CASSSKPGDTEAFF
>TRBV6-5
CASSYSSWEGEETQYF
>TRBV11-3
CASSPGGGSLDTQYF
>TRBV29-1
CSVMRNTEAFF
>TRBV9
CASSLDRDRGSGELFF